Listed here are 26 T cell receptor beta chains from one sample, sequenced in a study of blood T cell repertoires in COVID-19. Repertoires were generated with immunoSEQ multiplex PCR, while TCRdb's copy carries only in-frame clones and drops some. There are more than 95,000 clones in the sample; about four fifths occur only once, and 18% lies in the top ten. The source material was peripheral blood. The receptors shown here come from an elderly man with acute or convalescent COVID-19.

This clone has a handful of counts. This chain uses TRBV9 with TRBJ2-1, with a weak D call TRBD1 (6 bases). The CDR3 spans 12 residues. Trimming shortened V by 1 base and J by 10 bases, and 9 bases separated the two germline ends. Germline values: CDR1 SGDLS, CDR2 YYNGEE. CDR3 in amino acids: CASSVRRGEQFF. The CDR3 nucleotides read TGTGCCAGCAGCGTACGAAGGGGGGAGCAGTTCTTC.

The chain uses TRBV6-2 or TRBV6-3 and TRBJ1-5, with a weak D call TRBD1 (5 bases). The length of the CDR3 is 15 residues. CDR1 and CDR2 from the germline V gene are MNHEY and SVGEGT. V dropped 0 bases and J dropped 4 bases, with 10 bases sitting between them. CDR3 protein: CASSYSGGRNQPQHF. The DNA of the CDR3 is TGTGCCAGCAGTTACTCGGGGGGTAGGAATCAGCCCCAGCATTTT.

This chain joins TRBV12-3 or TRBV12-4 and TRBJ1-6; 7 nucleotides line up with TRBD1. The CDR3 runs 13 residues. V dropped 6 bases and J dropped 11; count of bases not matched to a gene: 7. Written as DNA, the CDR3 is TGTGCCAGCAGCGCCGACAGGGTGACACCCCTCCACTTT. It is translated as CASSADRVTPLHF.

The rearrangement links TRBV5-1 to TRBJ1-5; D is unresolved. The CDR3 contains 13 residues. Trimming shortened V by 4 bases and J by 5 bases, and 10 bases separated the two germline ends. Germline V lookup: CDR1 SGHRS, CDR2 YFSETQ. CDR3 sequence: CASSIWSDQPQHF. Here the CDR3 DNA reads TGCGCCAGCAGCATCTGGAGTGATCAGCCCCAGCATTTT. Based on the CDR3 plus reference TRBV5-1 and TRBJ1-5, the full variable domain is KAGVTQTPRYLIKTRGQQVTLSCSPISGHRSVSWYQQTPGQGLQFLFEYFSETQRNKGNFPGRFSGRQFSNSRSEMNVSTLELGDSALYLCASSIWSDQPQHFGDGTRLSIL.

The chain links TRBV6-2 or TRBV6-3 to TRBJ2-7; 8 bases line up with TRBD1. The CDR3 runs to 14 residues. The V gene end was trimmed by 6 bases and the J gene end by 2 bases; junction bases not matched to a gene: 6. Looked up from germline, CDR1 is MNHEY and CDR2 is SVGEGT. Here the CDR3 DNA reads TGTGCCAGCAGCCCAGGGGGCGGGCCCTACGAGCAGTACTTC. It codes for CASSPGGGPYEQYF.

DNA for the CDR3: TGCGCCAGCAGCCAAGGTTTGGGAGGGCCCTACGAGCAGTACTTC. As protein: CASSQGLGGPYEQYF. The rearrangement links TRBV4-3 to TRBJ2-7; 7 nucleotides match TRBD2. The germline gives CDR1 LGHNA, CDR2 YSLEER. CDR3 length equals 15 residues. V gave up 1 base and J gave up 2 bases; unmatched junction bases: 5.

The CDR3 loop reads CASSIGGTGANVLTF. DNA of the CDR3: TGTGCCAGTAGTATAGGTGGGACAGGGGCCAACGTCCTGACTTTC. The chain links TRBV19 to TRBJ2-6; D may be TRBD1 (6 bases). The CDR3 runs 15 residues. Germline values: CDR1 LNHDA, CDR2 SQIVND (reference sequence). Trimming removed 1 base from V and 4 bases from J, with 8 bases in between. Complete variable domain (other parts from reference TRBV19 and TRBJ2-6): DGGITQSPKYLFRKEGQNVTLSCEQNLNHDAMYWYRQDPGQGLRLIYYSQIVNDFQKGDIAEGYSVSREKKESFPLTVTSAQKNPTAFYLCASSIGGTGANVLTFGAGSRLTVL.

This clone was observed a handful of times. J is TRBJ1-1 and V is TRBV7-2; a possible D gene is TRBD1 (5 bases). The CDR3 extends over 16 amino acids. V gave up 1 base and J gave up 3 bases, with 15 bases separating them. CDR1 is SGHTA and CDR2 is FQGNSA in the germline V gene. The CDR3 bases are TGTGCCAGCAGCTTAGTTCCTGGGGGGTTGGACACTGAAGCTTTCTTT. This translates into CASSLVPGGLDTEAFF.

CDR3 in amino acids: CASSEAGGQYF. For the CDR3, the DNA is TGTGCCAGCAGTGAGGCGGGGGGGCAGTATTTT. V is TRBV6-1 and J is TRBJ2-3, with 8 nucleotides matching TRBD2. CDR3 size: 11 residues. The V gene end was trimmed by 3 bases and the J gene end by 11 bases; junction bases not matched to a gene: 1. Germline CDR1 is MNHNS and CDR2 is SASEGT.

V gene TRBV6-2 or TRBV6-3 combines with J gene TRBJ1-1, with no clear D. V dropped 0 bases and J dropped 2 bases, with 4 bases sitting between them. The CDR3 spans 13 residues. Germline CDR1 and CDR2: MNHEY and SVGEGT. In DNA, the CDR3 is TGTGCCAGCAGTTACTCCTTCAACACTGAAGCTTTCTTT. It yields the protein CASSYSFNTEAFF.

The chain recombines TRBV7-9 with TRBJ2-5; TRBD1 agrees at 9 bases. The germline CDR1 and CDR2 sequences are SEHNR and FQNEAQ (reference sequence). The V segment lost 4 bases and the J segment 4 bases; nucleotides outside the gene matches: 7. The CDR3 runs 15 residues. CDR3 sequence: CASSSRTGERETQYF. The CDR3 region has the DNA TGTGCCAGCAGCTCGCGGACAGGGGAGAGAGAGACCCAGTACTTC.

The gene calls are TRBV6-1 and TRBJ1-5; D is possibly TRBD1 (6 bases). Germline lookup yields CDR1 MNHNS and CDR2 SASEGT. The CDR3 length is 16 residues. V lost 2 bases to trimming and J lost 0 bases, with 11 bases between them. The CDR3 DNA follows: TGTGCCAGCAGTGAACGGGACATCATTAGCAATCAGCCCCAGCATTTT. This encodes CASSERDIISNQPQHF.

The V and J genes are TRBV5-4 and TRBJ2-5, with 16 bases identical to TRBD2. Trimming removed 4 bases from V and 2 bases from J; junction bases left unmatched: 8. The CDR3 has 18 amino acids. Germline CDR1 and CDR2: SGHNT and YYREEE (reference sequence). CDR3 nucleotide sequence: TGTGCCAGCAGCATGGGACTAGCGGGGGGGCGGCCTCAAGAGACCCAGTACTTC. Translated, it gives CASSMGLAGGRPQETQYF. Drawing the rest from reference TRBV5-4 and TRBJ2-5, the complete variable domain is ETGVTQSPTHLIKTRGQQVTLRCSSQSGHNTVSWYQQALGQGPQFIFQYYREEENGRGNFPPRFSGLQFPNYSSELNVNALELDDSALYLCASSMGLAGGRPQETQYFGPGTRLLVL.

Only a few counts were recorded for this clone. The rearrangement links TRBV6-2 or TRBV6-3 to TRBJ1-1, with D possibly TRBD1 on 5 matching bases. The CDR3 is made up of 14 amino acids. From germline, CDR1 is MNHEY and CDR2 SVGEGT. V was shortened by 5 bases and J by 1 base, with 11 bases between the two germline ends. The CDR3, as DNA: TGTGCCAGCAGTACGGGACTGACGAACACTGAAGCTTTCTTT. It translates to CASSTGLTNTEAFF.

The chain employs TRBV6-5 and TRBJ1-1; the match to TRBD1 covers 8 bases. The germline gives CDR1 MNHEY, CDR2 SVGAGI. The CDR3 totals 15 residues. V lost 4 bases and J lost 5; bases outside the gene matches: 9. The CDR3 region is CASSSGPTGGTEAFF. CDR3 bases: TGTGCCAGCAGTTCGGGCCCTACAGGGGGGACTGAAGCTTTCTTT.

The CDR3 loop is CAWSVPPTSGGGREQFF. The CDR3 coding sequence is TGTGCCTGGAGTGTACCCCCTACTAGCGGGGGGGGGAGGGAGCAGTTCTTC. V usage is TRBV30 and J usage is TRBJ2-1; TRBD2 matches at 13 bases. The J segment lost 10 bases and the V segment lost 0 bases, leaving 12 bases of the junction unmatched. CDR1 is GTSNPN, CDR2 SVGIG, per germline (reference sequence). The CDR3 is 17 residues long.

This chain links TRBV4-3 with TRBJ2-7, with TRBD2 as a possible D gene (6 bases). Trimming pared 4 bases from V and 7 bases from J, leaving 14 bases between. Germline CDR1 is LGHNA and CDR2 is YSLEER. This CDR3 comprises 13 residues. The DNA of the CDR3 is TGCGCCAGCAGCCCGCGGCGGGGTAGGGAGCAGTACTTC. Translating gives CASSPRRGREQYF.

V usage is TRBV19 and J usage is TRBJ1-5; D gene ambiguous. There are 16 residues in the CDR3. Looked up from germline, CDR1 is LNHDA and CDR2 is SQIVND (reference sequence). The germline V and J ends were trimmed by 8 bases and 2 bases, with 19 bases remaining between them. The CDR3 DNA follows: TGTGCCAGTGCCCGTGAGGGTTGGGTGGGCAATCAGCCCCAGCATTTT. Translation: CASAREGWVGNQPQHF.

The rearrangement joins TRBV12-5 to TRBJ1-6; TRBD1 matches at 9 bases. After removal of 5 bases from V and 7 bases from J, the junction contained 9 bases not matched to a gene. The CDR3 consists of 16 residues. The germline gives CDR1 LGHNT, CDR2 FRNRAP. The CDR3, as DNA: TGTGCTAGTGGTCAGGACCCCGGGACAGGGAATTCACCCCTCCACTTT. Protein sequence: CASGQDPGTGNSPLHF.

J is TRBJ1-1 and V is TRBV18; perhaps TRBD1 as D (6 bases). The V gene's germline CDR1 is KGHSH and CDR2 LQKENI. Trimming left V 6 bases short and J 1 base short, with 12 bases between. This CDR3 has 14 residues. The CDR3 region is CASSEMTGNTEAFF. The CDR3, as DNA: TGTGCCAGCTCGGAAATGACAGGGAACACTGAAGCTTTCTTT.

This chain joins TRBV28 and TRBJ2-2, with TRBD1 matching 9 bases. The CDR3 loop spans 18 amino acids. Germline V CDR1 and CDR2: MDHEN, SYDVKM. V lost 7 bases to trimming and J lost 0 bases; unmatched junction nucleotides: 12. The CDR3 DNA follows: TGTGCCAGCAAGGCTCCCCACAGGGGGCGGACGAACACCGGGGAGCTGTTTTTT. It specifies CASKAPHRGRTNTGELFF.

V usage is TRBV6-5 and J usage is TRBJ1-5; maybe TRBD1 (5 bases). Germline V gene data show CDR1 as MNHEY and CDR2 as SVGAGI. This CDR3 contains 15 residues. Trimming cost V 2 bases and J 2 bases, with 10 bases left between them. The CDR3 protein is CASSYGGGGNQPQHF. DNA of the CDR3: TGTGCCAGCAGTTACGGGGGGGGTGGCAATCAGCCCCAGCATTTT.

The rearrangement links TRBV5-4 to TRBJ2-1; 7 bases are shared with TRBD1. The CDR3 extends over 17 amino acids. V was clipped by 6 bases and J by 6 bases; unmatched bases: 18. Germline values: CDR1 SGHNT, CDR2 YYREEE (reference sequence). The CDR3 coding sequence is TGTGCCAGCACCCCAGGGGGTCCGGGACAGAGGGGCAATGAGCAGTTCTTC. Translated, it gives CASTPGGPGQRGNEQFF. Supplemented by reference TRBV5-4 and TRBJ2-1, the full variable domain reads ETGVTQSPTHLIKTRGQQVTLRCSSQSGHNTVSWYQQALGQGPQFIFQYYREEENGRGNFPPRFSGLQFPNYSSELNVNALELDDSALYLCASTPGGPGQRGNEQFFGPGTRLTVL.

J is TRBJ2-5 and V is TRBV7-2; 7 bases line up with TRBD1. The CDR3 spans 15 residues. The germline gives CDR1 SGHTA, CDR2 FQGNSA. V shed 5 bases, J shed 0 bases, and the junction held 6 bases outside the gene matches. The CDR3 coding sequence is TGTGCCAGCAGCCCTCGACAGGGCTACCAAGAGACCCAGTACTTC. Translating gives CASSPRQGYQETQYF. Full variable domain (outside the CDR3, taken from reference TRBV7-2 and TRBJ2-5): GAGVSQSPSNKVTEKGKDVELRCDPISGHTALYWYRQSLGQGLEFLIYFQGNSAPDKSGLPSDRFSAERTGGSVSTLTIQRTQQEDSAVYLCASSPRQGYQETQYFGPGTRLLVL.

The rearrangement uses TRBV10-1 and TRBJ1-1; D remains ambiguous. This CDR3 spans 13 amino acids. V lost 0 bases and J lost 3, with 5 bases in between. Germline V gene sequence: CDR1 WNHNN, CDR2 SYGVQD (reference sequence). The CDR3, as DNA: TGCGCCAGCAGTGAGTCGACTTACACTGAAGCTTTCTTT. Translated, it gives CASSESTYTEAFF.

The chain has TRBV28 and TRBJ2-7, with TRBD1 matching 9 bases. V trimming: 5 bases; J trimming: 6 bases; junction bases outside the gene matches: 17. Germline V gene data show CDR1 as MDHEN and CDR2 as SYDVKM. The CDR3 is made up of 17 amino acids. Here the CDR3 reads CASSPPGTGSISREQYF. As DNA, the CDR3 is TGTGCCAGCAGTCCCCCCGGGACAGGGAGCATTTCTCGCGAGCAGTACTTC.